This TCR beta chain stems from a study of blood T cell repertoires in COVID-19. In the authors' workflow: Estimates of nucleated cell counts were drawn from the amplification of reference gene primers. TCRdb's table, derived via immunoSEQ multiplex PCR, lists solely in-frame clones and lacks some. The D gene and trimming were derived from the DNA, and the V and J assignments and clone size from that table. The profile shows some 190,000 clones, approximately 80% of them singletons. Per germline, CDR1 SGDLS and CDR2 YYNGEE. CDR3 length equals 11 residues. Trimming shortened V by 6 bases and J by 6 bases, and 8 bases separated the two germline ends.

Specimen: PBMCs or T cells enriched from blood (not recorded which). The chain links TRBV9 to TRBJ2-3; D remains unclear. This clonotype originated in a man between 60 and 75 years old who had been exposed to COVID-19. The CDR3, as DNA: TGTGCCAGCATCGGTCTCGATACGCAGTATTTT. Its protein product is CASIGLDTQYF.